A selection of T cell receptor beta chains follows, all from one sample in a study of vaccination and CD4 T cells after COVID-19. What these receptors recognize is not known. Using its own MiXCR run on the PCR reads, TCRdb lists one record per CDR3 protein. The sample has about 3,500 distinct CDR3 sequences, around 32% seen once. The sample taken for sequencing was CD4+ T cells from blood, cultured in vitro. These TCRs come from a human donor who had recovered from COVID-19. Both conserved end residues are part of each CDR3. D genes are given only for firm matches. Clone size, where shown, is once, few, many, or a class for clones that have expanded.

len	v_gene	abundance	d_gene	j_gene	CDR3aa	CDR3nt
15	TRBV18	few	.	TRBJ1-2	CASSPSPGPNYGYTF	TGTGCCAGCTCACCGTCCCCGGGACCTAACTATGGCTACACCTTC
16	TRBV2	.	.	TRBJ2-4	CASSRGAQGWKNIQYF	TGTGCCAGCAGCCGGGGGGCCCAGGGTTGGAAAAACATTCAGTACTTC
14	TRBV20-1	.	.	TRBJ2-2	CSATQGRGTGELFF	TGCAGCGCGACCCAGGGTCGGGGGACCGGGGAGCTGTTTTTT
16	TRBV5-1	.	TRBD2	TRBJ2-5	CASDRTSGGLQETQYF	TGCGCCAGCGATCGGACTAGCGGGGGACTTCAAGAGACCCAGTACTTC
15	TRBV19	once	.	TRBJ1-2	CASSIWPASFYGYTF	TGTGCCAGTAGTATATGGCCAGCGAGCTTCTATGGCTACACCTTC
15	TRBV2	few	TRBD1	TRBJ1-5	CASTLGTGGNQPQHF	TGTGCCAGCACCCTCGGGACAGGGGGAAATCAGCCCCAGCATTTT
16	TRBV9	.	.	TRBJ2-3	CASSSRISLGQDTQYF	TGTGCCAGCAGCTCTCGGATTAGTCTGGGTCAGGATACGCAGTATTTT
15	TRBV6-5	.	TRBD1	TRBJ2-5	CASSYTGTDQETQYF	TGTGCCAGCAGTTACACGGGGACAGATCAAGAGACCCAGTACTTC
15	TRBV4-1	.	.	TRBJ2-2	CASSQLSITTGELFF	TGCGCCAGCAGCCAACTGTCCATAACTACCGGGGAGCTGTTTTTT
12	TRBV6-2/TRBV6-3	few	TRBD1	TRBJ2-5	CASRTGGETQYF	TGTGCCAGCAGGACAGGGGGAGAGACCCAGTACTTC